This T cell receptor beta chain derives from a study of cytomegalovirus exposure and HLA in healthy donors. Overall study results and limits: Later, an analysis showed that TCR beta chains associated with HLA were more clonally expanded than others that were equally common.

CDR1 is MDHEN, CDR2 SYDVKM, per germline. The CDR3 has 13 amino acids. V lost 7 bases to trimming and J lost 4 bases, with 11 bases between them. The PCR contained 60 Vbeta and 13 Jbeta primers. The method was immunoSEQ multiplex PCR; TCRdb's version includes in-frame clones alone and lacks a portion of them. Of fewer than 150,000 clones detected, approximately 61% appear once; the ten largest clones hold 1.6%. The sample holds one count of this clone. Antigen specificity is unknown. The sequence was collected from a human donor in good health. The sequenced material came from PBMCs. The J gene is TRBJ2-1, the V gene TRBV28; perhaps TRBD2 as D (6 bases). The CDR3 DNA follows: TGTGCCAGCATACGTGCGGGATACAATGAGCAGTTCTTC. This translates into CASIRAGYNEQFF.